Below are 24 T cell receptor beta chains sequenced from a single sample in a study of T-cell reconstitution after alpha-beta-depleted transplantation in children. The TCRbeta library was prepared with unique molecular identifiers. TCRdb recomputed calls from the PCR reads with MiXCR, one row per CDR3 protein. Here the sample spans 580,000 or so distinct CDR3 sequences, 20% to 25% being singletons. This sample comprised PBMCs, mostly from graft donor cells, obtained 360 days after TCRalphabeta/CD19-depleted stem cell transplant. These receptors all stem from a boy younger than two who had a stem cell transplant for acute myeloid leukemia, so the T cells may come from the graft donor.

A few counts support this clonotype. J is TRBJ2-7 and V is TRBV29-1; TRBD1 aligns across 10 bases. V gave up 6 bases and J gave up 1 base; unmatched junction bases: 9. Germline CDR1 reads SQVTM; CDR2 reads ANQGSEA. This CDR3 is built from 15 residues. The CDR3 spells CSVGGQGIDSYEQYF. CDR3 bases: TGCAGCGTCGGGGGACAGGGGATCGATTCCTACGAGCAGTACTTC.

This clonotype was counted only a few times. Here the CDR3 DNA reads TGTGCCAGCACCATCCCAGGGGGGGTGAACACTGAAGCTTTCTTT. Translating gives CASTIPGGVNTEAFF. V usage is TRBV12-3 or TRBV12-4 and J usage is TRBJ1-1; 7 bases match TRBD1. This CDR3 has 15 amino acids. J gave up 0 bases and V 7 bases, and 8 bases lay outside the gene matches.

The rearrangement uses TRBV20-1 and TRBJ1-2, with D possibly being TRBD1 (5 bases). This CDR3 contains 13 residues. Deletions cut 5 bases from V and 3 bases from J, with 13 bases between. Germline CDR1 reads DFQATT; CDR2 reads SNEGSKA (reference sequence). The CDR3 loop reads CSAGGTEYYGYTF. The CDR3 bases are TGCAGTGCTGGCGGGACTGAATACTATGGCTACACCTTC.

The chain carries TRBV7-9 and TRBJ2-5; unclear D gene. The V gene lost 2 bases and the J gene lost 5 bases, with 9 bases spanning the gap. Per the germline V gene, CDR1 is SEHNR and CDR2 is FQNEAQ (reference sequence). The CDR3 contains 13 residues. This chain's CDR3 is CASSLSWAETQYF. Here the CDR3 DNA reads TGTGCCAGCAGCTTATCTTGGGCTGAGACCCAGTACTTC.

The rearrangement uses TRBV7-8 and TRBJ2-3; D call uncertain. Trimming took off 1 base at V and 2 bases at J, with 10 bases between the two ends. Germline V gene sequence: CDR1 SGHVS, CDR2 FQNEAQ. The CDR3 runs 15 residues. This chain's CDR3 is CASSLEALFTDTQYF. The CDR3 bases are TGTGCCAGCAGCTTAGAGGCCCTGTTCACAGATACGCAGTATTTT.

The chain combines TRBV7-9 with TRBJ2-3; weak D call: TRBD2 (5 bases). The CDR3 runs to 15 residues. Germline CDR1 is SEHNR and CDR2 is FQNEAQ (reference sequence). The V gene lost 3 bases and the J gene lost 0 bases, with 10 bases spanning the gap. CDR3 coding DNA: TGTGCCAGCAGCTTCAAGAGGGTCAGCACAGATACGCAGTATTTT. Protein product: CASSFKRVSTDTQYF.

This sequence joins TRBV15 and TRBJ2-4; 10 positions agree with TRBD1. After removal of 0 bases from V and 1 base from J, the junction contained 15 bases not matched to a gene. Germline V CDR1 and CDR2: LNHNV, YYDKDF (reference sequence). The CDR3 is made up of 21 amino acids. The CDR3 DNA is TGTGCCACCAGCAGAGATTGGGACCCGGGACAGGGGAAGGCGGCCAAAAACATTCAGTACTTC. Translating it yields CATSRDWDPGQGKAAKNIQYF.

This clonotype was counted at least ten times. This chain uses TRBV20-1 with TRBJ1-1; a weak D match, TRBD1 (5 bases). The V gene lost 5 bases and the J gene lost 3 bases, with 16 bases spanning the gap. From germline, CDR1 is DFQATT and CDR2 SNEGSKA (reference sequence). This CDR3 is 14 amino acids long. CDR3 protein: CSAGDPHWDTEAFF. In DNA, the CDR3 is TGCAGTGCTGGGGACCCCCATTGGGACACTGAAGCTTTCTTT.

The gene calls are TRBV7-3 and TRBJ2-3, with TRBD1 identical over 7 bases. The CDR3 covers 16 residues. The ends lost 2 bases at V and 2 bases at J; junction bases unmatched: 7. CDR1 and CDR2 from the germline V gene are SGHTA and FQGTGA. As DNA, the CDR3 is TGTGCCAGCAGCTTAGGGGGACAGTCACTCACAGATACGCAGTATTTT. Translation gives CASSLGGQSLTDTQYF.

This clonotype was detected only a few times. The J gene is TRBJ2-3, the V gene TRBV24-1, with 9 bases identical to TRBD1. Germline V gives CDR1 KGHDR, CDR2 SFDVKD. V trimming: 5 bases; J trimming: 6 bases; junction bases outside the gene matches: 14. This CDR3 spans 17 amino acids. The CDR3 region is CATSAPARDREADTQYF. For the CDR3, the DNA is TGTGCCACCAGTGCCCCCGCCCGGGACAGGGAGGCGGATACGCAGTATTTT.

This clonotype was picked up many times. V is TRBV7-6 and J is TRBJ2-5, with 9 bases matching TRBD2. J gave up 7 bases and V 5 bases, and 8 bases lay outside the gene matches. The CDR3 has 14 amino acids. Per germline, CDR1 SGHVS and CDR2 FNYEAQ. The CDR3 nucleotides are TGTGCCAGCAGCCAGACTAGCGGTGGCTGGACCCAGTACTTC. It yields the protein CASSQTSGGWTQYF.

Only a few counts were recorded for this clonotype. The chain is built from TRBV3-1 and TRBJ1-2, with 12 nucleotides matching TRBD1. Germline V gene data show CDR1 as LGHDT and CDR2 as YNNKEL (reference sequence). After removal of 2 bases from V and 6 bases from J, the junction contained 16 bases not matched to a gene. The CDR3 covers 19 residues. The DNA for the CDR3 is TGTGCCAGCAGCCAACGGTCTCCTGGTCCGGGACAGGGGGCGGATGGCTACACCTTC. Its translation is CASSQRSPGPGQGADGYTF.

The chain carries TRBV6-1 and TRBJ2-1; 8 bases align to TRBD1. With 7 bases clipped from V and 7 bases from J, the junction kept 6 bases outside the gene matches. Germline V gene sequence: CDR1 MNHNS, CDR2 SASEGT. CDR3 length: 13 residues. The CDR3 is CASNNRQGNEQFF. In nucleotides, the CDR3 is TGTGCCAGCAACAATAGACAGGGGAATGAGCAGTTCTTC.

The V gene is TRBV7-2, the J gene TRBJ2-7; D is perhaps TRBD1 (5 bases). From germline, CDR1 is SGHTA and CDR2 FQGNSA. CDR3 length: 13 amino acids. Trimming took off 0 bases at V and 3 bases at J, with 6 bases between the two ends. CDR3 residues: CASSLAQGYEQYF. The CDR3, as DNA: TGTGCCAGCAGCTTAGCCCAGGGCTACGAGCAGTACTTC. Together with reference TRBV7-2 and TRBJ2-7, the CDR3 gives the full variable domain: GAGVSQSPSNKVTEKGKDVELRCDPISGHTALYWYRQSLGQGLEFLIYFQGNSAPDKSGLPSDRFSAERTGGSVSTLTIQRTQQEDSAVYLCASSLAQGYEQYFGPGTRLTVT.

In its sample, this clonotype was seen many times. V usage is TRBV12-3 or TRBV12-4 and J usage is TRBJ1-3; TRBD1 is a possible D gene (5 bases). Trimming left V 6 bases short and J 6 bases short, with 18 bases between. The CDR3 is made up of 15 amino acids. In DNA, the CDR3 is TGTGCCAGCAGCTATCAGGGACTATTTCTAAACACCATATATTTT. It is translated as CASSYQGLFLNTIYF.

The chain joins TRBV5-1 to TRBJ2-3; weak D call: TRBD2 (6 bases). Per the germline V gene, CDR1 is SGHRS and CDR2 is YFSETQ. V lost 0 bases to trimming and J lost 2 bases, with 22 bases between them. The CDR3 contains 19 residues. CDR3 residues: CASSLAVGWGVRPTDTQYF. The CDR3 DNA follows: TGCGCCAGCAGCTTGGCCGTAGGCTGGGGGGTGCGACCCACAGATACGCAGTATTTT. Combining the CDR3 with reference TRBV5-1 and TRBJ2-3 gives the whole variable domain KAGVTQTPRYLIKTRGQQVTLSCSPISGHRSVSWYQQTPGQGLQFLFEYFSETQRNKGNFPGRFSGRQFSNSRSEMNVSTLELGDSALYLCASSLAVGWGVRPTDTQYFGPGTRLTVL.

The rearrangement links TRBV4-2 to TRBJ1-1; the D gene is possibly TRBD1 (6 bases). Germline loops: CDR1 LGHNA, CDR2 YNFKEQ. The CDR3 sequence is 16 residues long. V was trimmed by 0 bases and J by 2 bases, leaving 13 bases between them. CDR3 nucleotides: TGTGCCAGCAGCCAAGAGGGGAGGACAGACAACACTGAAGCTTTCTTT. It specifies CASSQEGRTDNTEAFF.

This clonotype was seen only a few times. The rearrangement joins TRBV13 to TRBJ2-7, with 10 nucleotides matching TRBD2. This CDR3 has 14 amino acids. The trim removed 1 base at V and 6 bases at J, leaving 3 bases unmatched. Germline V CDR1 and CDR2: PRHDT, FYEKMQ (reference sequence). Written as DNA, the CDR3 is TGTGCCAGCAGCTTAGCCGGGACTAGCGTCGAGCAGTACTTC. It translates to CASSLAGTSVEQYF.

The chain recombines TRBV7-8 with TRBJ2-1, with a possible D match to TRBD2 (6 bases). This CDR3 comprises 14 residues. Germline loops: CDR1 SGHVS, CDR2 FQNEAQ. Trimming shortened V by 5 bases and J by 16 bases, and 24 bases separated the two germline ends. The CDR3 nucleotides read TGTGCCAGCAGCCCCACATACAACGGGGGTACGGTTTTCTTC. It codes for CASSPTYNGGTVFF.

This clonotype was observed a single time. The V and J genes are TRBV7-2 and TRBJ2-7; TRBD2 aligns across 9 bases. The CDR3 consists of 16 residues. The junction had 11 bases not matched to a gene; V was cut back by 3 bases and J by 5 bases. Germline lookup yields CDR1 SGHTA and CDR2 FQGNSA. CDR3 nucleotides: TGTGCCAGCAGCTTGAGGGAGCGGGGGGCCATAAACGAGCAGTACTTC. This gives the protein CASSLRERGAINEQYF. Full variable domain (missing parts from reference TRBV7-2 and TRBJ2-7): GAGVSQSPSNKVTEKGKDVELRCDPISGHTALYWYRQSLGQGLEFLIYFQGNSAPDKSGLPSDRFSAERTGGSVSTLTIQRTQQEDSAVYLCASSLRERGAINEQYFGPGTRLTVT.

The rearrangement links TRBV5-8 to TRBJ2-5, with a tentative D call TRBD2 (6 bases). Germline V CDR1 and CDR2: SGHTS, YDEGEE. The V end was cut by 5 bases, the J end by 5 bases, with 16 bases between. The CDR3 sequence is 14 residues long. The CDR3 nucleotides read TGTGCCAGCAGTTGGGGAGGAGGGAAGGAGACCCAGTACTTC. It yields the protein CASSWGGGKETQYF.

This clonotype was recorded at least ten times. This chain joins TRBV20-1 and TRBJ1-1, with unresolved D. V was trimmed by 2 bases and J by 2 bases, leaving 9 bases between them. CDR3 length: 13 residues. Germline V lookup: CDR1 DFQATT, CDR2 SNEGSKA (reference sequence). The CDR3 bases are TGCAGTGCTAGATCCGTAGGTAACACTGAAGCTTTCTTT. Translating gives CSARSVGNTEAFF.

This chain uses TRBV7-2 with TRBJ2-2, with 7 bases that match TRBD2. Germline values: CDR1 SGHTA, CDR2 FQGNSA. The trim removed 3 bases at V and 3 bases at J, leaving 4 bases unmatched. CDR3 size: 15 residues. The CDR3 protein is CASSFAGVYTGELFF. The CDR3 DNA reads TGTGCCAGCAGCTTCGCGGGGGTGTACACCGGGGAGCTGTTTTTT.

At least ten counts were recorded for this clonotype. The chain recombines TRBV30 with TRBJ2-1, with TRBD1 matching 8 bases. With V trimmed by 6 bases and J by 8 bases, 12 bases remained unmatched. CDR1 is GTSNPN and CDR2 is SVGIG in the germline V gene (reference sequence). The CDR3 is 14 amino acids. CDR3 sequence: CACTRPGQVDEQFF. The DNA of the CDR3 is TGTGCCTGCACGAGACCGGGACAGGTGGATGAGCAGTTCTTC.